These 21 T cell receptor beta chains came from one sample sequenced in a study of T cells in Graves' hyperthyroidism and ophthalmopathy. The source material, RNA transcripts, was used to amplify TCR beta CDR3 regions. The study used the HTBI primer set for a first-round RT-PCR of the TCR CDR3. TCRdb used MiXCR to reprocess the multiplex PCR reads, holding one entry per CDR3 protein. The sample lists 610,000 or so distinct CDR3 sequences, about 45% occurring once. Sequenced sample: peripheral blood or thyroid tissue (not recorded which). The receptors shown here come from a woman aged 18-30 years with Graves' hyperthyroidism.

The J gene is TRBJ1-4, the V gene TRBV2; D gene unclear. Trimming removed 0 bases from V and 7 bases from J, with 12 bases in between. Germline-derived CDR1 and CDR2 are SNHLY and FYNNEI. There are 15 residues in the CDR3. CDR3 coding DNA: TGTGCCAGCAGTGAAGCCAGGTTGGGCACTGAAAAACTGTTTTTT. Its protein product is CASSEARLGTEKLFF. Full variable domain (missing parts from reference TRBV2 and TRBJ1-4): EPEVTQTPSHQVTQMGQEVILRCVPISNHLYFYWYRQILGQKVEFLVSFYNNEISEKSEIFDDQFSVERPDGSNFTLKIRSTKLEDSAMYFCASSEARLGTEKLFFGSGTQLSVL.

This chain uses TRBV7-2 with TRBJ2-7; D perhaps matches TRBD1 (8 bases). V lost 5 bases to trimming and J lost 0 bases, with 17 bases between them. Germline assignment: CDR1 SGHTA and CDR2 FQGNSA. This CDR3 has 16 amino acids. Here the CDR3 DNA reads TGTGCCAGCAGCCCGCTACAGGGGGGGGCCTCCTACGAGCAGTACTTC. Amino acids: CASSPLQGGASYEQYF.

V gene TRBV18 combines with J gene TRBJ2-1; D possibly corresponds to TRBD1 (5 bases). Germline CDR1 reads KGHSH; CDR2 reads LQKENI. V lost 2 bases and J 2 bases, leaving 7 bases between the germline ends. The CDR3 runs to 14 residues. CDR3 sequence (DNA): TGTGCCAGCTCACCAGTACAGGCCTACAATGAGCAGTTCTTC. This gives the protein CASSPVQAYNEQFF.

Many counts were recorded for this clonotype. CDR3 in DNA: TGTGCCAGCAGCGCCCAAGAGACCCAGTACTTC. Its translation: CASSAQETQYF. The chain is built from TRBV18 and TRBJ2-5, with D hard to call. The V gene lost 8 bases and the J gene lost 1 base, with 5 bases spanning the gap. The CDR3 spans 11 residues. CDR1 KGHSH and CDR2 LQKENI come from the germline V gene.

The gene calls are TRBV11-1 and TRBJ2-6, with D possibly matching TRBD2 (6 bases). The CDR3 has 18 residues. Germline loops: CDR1 SGHAT, CDR2 FQDESV (reference sequence). The V gene lost 3 bases and the J gene lost 2 bases, with 17 bases spanning the gap. The chain's CDR3 is CASSLGTPGFAGANVLTF. In DNA form, the CDR3 reads TGTGCCAGCAGCTTGGGGACTCCAGGGTTCGCTGGGGCCAACGTCCTGACTTTC.

This clonotype was observed at least ten times. This chain links TRBV5-1 with TRBJ1-1, with 7 bases fitting TRBD1. CDR3 length equals 14 residues. The V segment lost 4 bases and the J segment 1 base; nucleotides outside the gene matches: 4. Germline V lookup: CDR1 SGHRS, CDR2 YFSETQ. The CDR3 DNA reads TGCGCCAGCAGCACCCGACAGGGGAACACTGAAGCTTTCTTT. Protein: CASSTRQGNTEAFF.

This clonotype has a count of ten or more. The rearrangement joins TRBV9 to TRBJ1-1; D is perhaps TRBD1 (5 bases). Germline V gene sequence: CDR1 SGDLS, CDR2 YYNGEE. The CDR3 sequence is 15 residues long. V dropped 3 bases and J dropped 3 bases, with 15 bases sitting between them. The CDR3 loop is CASSASGWEDTEAFF. In DNA form, the CDR3 reads TGTGCCAGCAGCGCCTCAGGGTGGGAAGACACTGAAGCTTTCTTT.

This clonotype was counted many times. The chain has TRBV5-1 and TRBJ2-2; 12 bases line up with TRBD2. The CDR3 has 16 residues. Germline values: CDR1 SGHRS, CDR2 YFSETQ. The ends lost 4 bases at V and 5 bases at J; junction bases unmatched: 6. CDR3 protein: CASSQTSGRGTGELFF. CDR3 sequence (DNA): TGCGCCAGCAGCCAGACTAGCGGGAGAGGTACCGGGGAGCTGTTTTTT.

This clonotype was seen repeatedly, ten times or more. This chain uses TRBV20-1 with TRBJ2-2; D might be TRBD1 or TRBD2, each matching 6 bases. Germline lookup yields CDR1 DFQATT and CDR2 SNEGSKA (reference sequence). There are 16 residues in the CDR3. Trimming took off 0 bases at V and 0 bases at J, with 11 bases between the two ends. This chain's CDR3 is CSARDVGGANTGELFF. The CDR3 coding sequence is TGCAGTGCTAGAGATGTGGGGGGCGCGAACACCGGGGAGCTGTTTTTT.

This clonotype has a handful of counts. The J gene is TRBJ2-7, the V gene TRBV19; possible D gene TRBD2, 6 bases. The CDR3 is 15 amino acids. V lost 5 bases and J lost 3, with 17 bases in between. CDR1 is LNHDA, CDR2 SQIVND, per germline (reference sequence). CDR3 bases: TGTGCCAGTAGTTGGATTGGGGACTTAGTCTACGAGCAGTACTTC. Residues: CASSWIGDLVYEQYF.

This clonotype was picked up one time. No conserved phenylalanine or tryptophan ends this CDR3, so it is likely a read error. The rearrangement joins TRBV2 to TRBJ1-1; TRBD1 is a possible D gene (6 bases). This CDR3 comprises 13 residues. The V gene lost 5 bases and the J gene lost 6 bases, with 13 bases spanning the gap. Germline V lookup: CDR1 SNHLY, CDR2 FYNNEI. The DNA for the CDR3 is TGTGCCAGCAGTTCGACAGGAGGACCTGAAGCTTTCTCT. It yields the protein CASSSTGGPEAFS.

This clonotype was found once. This chain links TRBV20-1 with TRBJ2-2, with 7 positions matching TRBD1. J gave up 7 bases and V 0 bases, and 11 bases lay outside the gene matches. CDR1 DFQATT and CDR2 SNEGSKA come from the germline V gene (reference sequence). CDR3 length: 16 residues. This CDR3 is CSARDLAGGTSGELFF. CDR3 coding DNA: TGCAGTGCTAGAGATCTGGCAGGGGGTACCAGCGGGGAGCTGTTTTTT.

This clonotype occurred a few times. The junction differs from germline at one of its ends, possibly a read error. This chain uses TRBV7-8 with TRBJ2-1, with D maybe TRBD1 (6 bases). This CDR3 contains 8 residues. In germline, CDR1 is SGHVS, CDR2 FQNEAQ. The CDR3 DNA reads TGTGCCAGCACCCTACAGGGATTC. It is translated as CASTLQGF. The entire variable domain, with the rest obtained from reference TRBV7-8 and TRBJ2-1, is as follows: GAGVSQSPRYKVAKRGQDVALRCDPISGHVSLFWYQQALGQGPEFLTYFQNEAQLDKSGLPSDRFFAERPEGSVSTLKIQRTQQEDSAVYLCASTLQGFGPGTRLTVL.

This clonotype came up many times. The CDR3 sequence: CAIRGEVAEQYF. In DNA form, the CDR3 reads TGTGCCATCAGAGGGGAGGTAGCCGAGCAGTACTTC. This chain joins TRBV10-3 and TRBJ2-7; TRBD2 is a possible D gene (6 bases). The V end lost 6 bases, the J end lost 6 bases, and 12 bases lay between the germline ends. The length of the CDR3 is 12 residues. The germline CDR1 and CDR2 sequences are ENHRY and SYGVKD.

This clonotype was picked up many times. The V and J genes are TRBV7-9 and TRBJ2-7; D is possibly TRBD1 or TRBD2 (6 bases each). This CDR3 region has 14 residues. Deletions cut 4 bases from V and 3 bases from J, with 13 bases between. From germline, CDR1 is SEHNR and CDR2 FQNEAQ (reference sequence). In DNA form, the CDR3 reads TGTGCCAGCAGCTACCGAGGGGGGTACTACGAGCAGTACTTC. Encoded protein: CASSYRGGYYEQYF.

Many counts were recorded for this clonotype. The chain recombines TRBV5-8 with TRBJ1-1; D is unclear. Germline loops: CDR1 SGHTS, CDR2 YDEGEE. V dropped 4 bases and J dropped 4 bases, with 8 bases sitting between them. CDR3 length equals 12 residues. Here the CDR3 reads CASSRKSTEAFF. DNA for the CDR3: TGTGCCAGCAGCCGGAAGAGCACTGAAGCTTTCTTT. The full variable domain, with the rest looked up from reference TRBV5-8 and TRBJ1-1, is EAGVTQSPTHLIKTRGQQATLRCSPISGHTSVYWYQQALGLGLQFLLWYDEGEERNRGNFPPRFSGRQFPNYSSELNVNALELEDSALYLCASSRKSTEAFFGQGTRLTVV.

This clonotype came up many times. One base away lies a much larger clone, so this may be a sequencing read error. The rearrangement joins TRBV9 to TRBJ1-1; D unresolved. In germline, CDR1 is SGDLS, CDR2 YYNGEE. The CDR3 covers 15 residues. Between the trimmed V and J ends, which lost 5 bases and 5 bases, there was a span of 19 bases. Written as DNA, the CDR3 is TGTGCCAGCAGTCCCATGGGGAGGGTCGGTACTGAAGCTTTCTTT. This translates into CASSPMGRVGTEAFF. The full variable domain, with the rest looked up from reference TRBV9 and TRBJ1-1, is DSGVTQTPKHLITATGQRVTLRCSPRSGDLSVYWYQQSLDQGLQFLIQYYNGEERAKGNILERFSAQQFPDLHSELNLSSLELGDSALYFCASSPMGRVGTEAFFGQGTRLTVV.

This clonotype has at least ten counts. The chain uses TRBV6-6 and TRBJ2-5; D may be TRBD2 (5 bases). The CDR3 runs to 14 residues. Per the germline V gene, CDR1 is MNHNY and CDR2 is SVGAGI (reference sequence). V was clipped by 2 bases and J by 1 base, with 8 bases between them. The chain's CDR3 is CASSYLGSQETQYF. DNA for the CDR3: TGTGCCAGCAGTTACCTTGGGAGCCAAGAGACCCAGTACTTC.

V and J are TRBV7-4 and TRBJ1-4; D ambiguous. The CDR3 has 16 residues. The V end was cut by 3 bases, the J end by 3 bases, with 14 bases between. Per germline, CDR1 SGHVT and CDR2 SQSDAQ. The CDR3 protein is CASSLVGNGANEKLFF. Written as DNA, the CDR3 is TGTGCCAGCAGCTTGGTAGGGAACGGCGCTAATGAAAAACTGTTTTTT.

The J gene is TRBJ2-2, the V gene TRBV11-3, with D perhaps TRBD1 (6 bases). This CDR3 contains 12 residues. Germline V gives CDR1 SGHNT, CDR2 YENEEA. V shed 10 bases and J shed 6 bases, with 12 bases lying between them. CDR3 bases: TGTGCCACTAAGGCAGGGGCCGGGGAGCTGTTTTTT. This translates into CATKAGAGELFF.

This clonotype was seen at least ten times. The chain joins TRBV20-1 to TRBJ1-1; D gene unclear. The CDR3 length is 13 residues. The ends were cut back, 6 bases at V and 2 bases at J, with 13 bases in the middle. Germline values: CDR1 DFQATT, CDR2 SNEGSKA (reference sequence). CDR3: CSARPDVNTEAFF. CDR3 DNA: TGCAGTGCGCGACCGGACGTAAACACTGAAGCTTTCTTT.